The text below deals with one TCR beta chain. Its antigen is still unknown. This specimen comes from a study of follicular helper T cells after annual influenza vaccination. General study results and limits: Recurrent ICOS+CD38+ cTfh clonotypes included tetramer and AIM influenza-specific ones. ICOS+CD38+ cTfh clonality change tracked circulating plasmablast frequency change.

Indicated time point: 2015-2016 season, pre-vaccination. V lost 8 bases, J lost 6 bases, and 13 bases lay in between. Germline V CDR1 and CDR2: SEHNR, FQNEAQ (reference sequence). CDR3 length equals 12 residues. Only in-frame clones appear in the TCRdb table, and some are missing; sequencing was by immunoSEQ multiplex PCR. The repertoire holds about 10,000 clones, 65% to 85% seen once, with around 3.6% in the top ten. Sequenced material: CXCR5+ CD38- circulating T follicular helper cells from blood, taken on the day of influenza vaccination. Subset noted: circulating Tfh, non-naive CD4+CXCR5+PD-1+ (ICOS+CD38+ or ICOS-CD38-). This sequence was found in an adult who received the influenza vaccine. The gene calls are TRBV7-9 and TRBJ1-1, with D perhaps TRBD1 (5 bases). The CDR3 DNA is TGTGCCAGCTCCCCTTCACAGGCTGAAGCTTTCTTT. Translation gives CASSPSQAEAFF.